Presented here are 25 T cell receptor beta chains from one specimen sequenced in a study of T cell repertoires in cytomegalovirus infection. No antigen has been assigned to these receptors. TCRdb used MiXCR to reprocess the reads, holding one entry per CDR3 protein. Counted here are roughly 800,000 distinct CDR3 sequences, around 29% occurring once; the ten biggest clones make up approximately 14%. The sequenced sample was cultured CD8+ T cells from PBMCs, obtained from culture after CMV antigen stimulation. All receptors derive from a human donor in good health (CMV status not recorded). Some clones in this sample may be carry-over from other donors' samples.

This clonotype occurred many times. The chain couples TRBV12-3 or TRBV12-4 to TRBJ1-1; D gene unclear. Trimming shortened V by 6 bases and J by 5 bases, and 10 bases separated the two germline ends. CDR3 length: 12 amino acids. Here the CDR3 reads CASSPLGTEAFF. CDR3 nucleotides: TGTGCCAGCAGCCCCTTGGGAACTGAAGCTTTCTTT.

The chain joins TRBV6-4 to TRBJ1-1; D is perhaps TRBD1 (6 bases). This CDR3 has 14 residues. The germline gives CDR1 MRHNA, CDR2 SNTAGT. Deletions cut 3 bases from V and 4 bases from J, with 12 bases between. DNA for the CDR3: TGTGCCAGCAGTGAGAAGGGGGGTCTCACTGAAGCTTTCTTT. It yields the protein CASSEKGGLTEAFF.

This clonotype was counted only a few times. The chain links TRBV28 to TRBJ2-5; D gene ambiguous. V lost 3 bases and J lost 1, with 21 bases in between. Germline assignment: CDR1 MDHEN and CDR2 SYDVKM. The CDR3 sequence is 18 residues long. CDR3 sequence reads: CASSFLTLQSGGQETQYF. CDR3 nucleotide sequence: TGTGCCAGCAGTTTTCTAACTCTCCAGTCCGGTGGCCAAGAGACCCAGTACTTC.

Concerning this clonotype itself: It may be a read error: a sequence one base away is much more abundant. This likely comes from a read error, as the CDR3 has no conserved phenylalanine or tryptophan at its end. The CDR3 sequence is CASRYPGIQSPLHY. CDR3 sequence (DNA): TGTGCCAGCAGATATCCAGGGATACAGTCACCCCTCCACTAT. The V gene is TRBV7-2, the J gene TRBJ1-6, with D possibly matching TRBD1 (5 bases). Germline V CDR1 and CDR2: SGHTA, FQGNSA. The CDR3 is 14 amino acids. Trimming pared 6 bases from V and 10 bases from J, leaving 16 bases between.

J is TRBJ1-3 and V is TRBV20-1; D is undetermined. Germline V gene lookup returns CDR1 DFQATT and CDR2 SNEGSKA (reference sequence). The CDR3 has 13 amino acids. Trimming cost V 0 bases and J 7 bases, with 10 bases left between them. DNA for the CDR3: TGCAGTGCTAGAGATTTTACGGGGAACACCATATATTTT. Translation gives CSARDFTGNTIYF.

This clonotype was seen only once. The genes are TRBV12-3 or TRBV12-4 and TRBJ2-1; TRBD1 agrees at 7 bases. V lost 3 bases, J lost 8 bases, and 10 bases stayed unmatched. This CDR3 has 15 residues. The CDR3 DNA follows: TGTGCCAGCAGTTTTGAGACAGGGTATACCGATGAGCAGTTCTTC. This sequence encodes CASSFETGYTDEQFF.

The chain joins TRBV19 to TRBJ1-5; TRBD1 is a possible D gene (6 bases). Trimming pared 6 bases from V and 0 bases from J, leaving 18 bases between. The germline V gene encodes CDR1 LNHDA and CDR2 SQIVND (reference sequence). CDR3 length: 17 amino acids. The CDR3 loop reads CASRAIQNRDSNQPQHF. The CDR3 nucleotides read TGTGCCAGTAGGGCCATTCAAAACAGGGATAGCAATCAGCCCCAGCATTTT.

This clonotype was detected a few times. The CDR3 reads CASSGDTSTDTQYF. CDR3 coding DNA: TGTGCCAGCTCCGGGGACACTAGCACAGATACGCAGTATTTT. The rearrangement uses TRBV11-1 and TRBJ2-3; TRBD1 is a possible D gene (6 bases). This CDR3 is 14 amino acids long. V was trimmed by 8 bases and J by 0 bases, leaving 12 bases between them. The germline gives CDR1 SGHAT, CDR2 FQDESV (reference sequence).

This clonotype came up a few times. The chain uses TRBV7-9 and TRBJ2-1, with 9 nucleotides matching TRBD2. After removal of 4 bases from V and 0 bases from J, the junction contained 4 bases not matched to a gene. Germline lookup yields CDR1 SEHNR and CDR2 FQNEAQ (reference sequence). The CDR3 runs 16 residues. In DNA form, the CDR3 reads TGTGCCAGCAGCTCACGCGGGGGGGGCTCCTACAATGAGCAGTTCTTC. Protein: CASSSRGGGSYNEQFF.

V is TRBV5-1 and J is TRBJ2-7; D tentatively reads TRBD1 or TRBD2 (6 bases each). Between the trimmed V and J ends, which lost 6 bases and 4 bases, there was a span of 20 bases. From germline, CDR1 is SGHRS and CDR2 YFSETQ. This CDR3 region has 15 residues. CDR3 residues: CASNPGDFGSYEQYF. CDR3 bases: TGCGCCAGCAATCCAGGGGACTTCGGATCTTACGAGCAGTACTTC.

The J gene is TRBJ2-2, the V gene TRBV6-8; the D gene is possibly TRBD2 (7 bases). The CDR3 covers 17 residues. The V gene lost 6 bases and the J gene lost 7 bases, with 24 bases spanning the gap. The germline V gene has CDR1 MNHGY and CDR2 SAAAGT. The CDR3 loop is CASSGIGGAHIGGELFF. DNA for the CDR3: TGTGCCAGCAGCGGGATTGGGGGGGCCCATATCGGCGGGGAGCTGTTTTTT.

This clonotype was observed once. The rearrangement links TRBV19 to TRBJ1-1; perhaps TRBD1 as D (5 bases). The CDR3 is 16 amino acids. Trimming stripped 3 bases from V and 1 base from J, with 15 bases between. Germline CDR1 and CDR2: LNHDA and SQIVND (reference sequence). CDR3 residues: CASSISRAGPNTEAFF. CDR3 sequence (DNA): TGTGCCAGTAGTATTTCCCGGGCAGGGCCGAACACTGAAGCTTTCTTT.

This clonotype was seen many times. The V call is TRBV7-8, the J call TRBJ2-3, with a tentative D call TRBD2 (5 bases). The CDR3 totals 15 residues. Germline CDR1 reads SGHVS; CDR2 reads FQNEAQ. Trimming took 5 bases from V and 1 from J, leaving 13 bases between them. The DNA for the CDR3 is TGTGCCAGCAGCCCCTTTGAGGAGGGCACAGATACGCAGTATTTT. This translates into CASSPFEEGTDTQYF.

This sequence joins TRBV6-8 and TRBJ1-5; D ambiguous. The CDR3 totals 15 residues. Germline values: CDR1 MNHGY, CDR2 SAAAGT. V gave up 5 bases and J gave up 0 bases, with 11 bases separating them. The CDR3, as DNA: TGTGCCAGCAGTGCGGGCCCCTTTAGCAATCAGCCCCAGCATTTT. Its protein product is CASSAGPFSNQPQHF.

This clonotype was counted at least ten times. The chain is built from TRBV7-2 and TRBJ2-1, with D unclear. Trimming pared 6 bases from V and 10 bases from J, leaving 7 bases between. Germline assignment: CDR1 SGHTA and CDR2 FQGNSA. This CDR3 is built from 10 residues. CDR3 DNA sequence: TGTGCCAGCAGTTACCGGGAGCAGTTCTTC. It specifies CASSYREQFF.

CDR3 protein: CASSAGSQTGELFF. The CDR3, as DNA: TGTGCCAGCAGTGCCGGGAGCCAAACCGGGGAGCTGTTTTTT. J is TRBJ2-2 and V is TRBV27, with a tentative D call TRBD2 (6 bases). Trimming shortened V by 5 bases and J by 5 bases, and 12 bases separated the two germline ends. CDR1 MNHEY and CDR2 SMNVEV come from the germline V gene (reference sequence). This CDR3 has 14 amino acids.

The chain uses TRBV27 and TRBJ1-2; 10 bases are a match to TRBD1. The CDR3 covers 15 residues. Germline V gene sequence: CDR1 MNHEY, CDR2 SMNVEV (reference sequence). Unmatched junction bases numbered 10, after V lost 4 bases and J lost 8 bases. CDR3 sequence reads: CASSSPGTGDRGYTF. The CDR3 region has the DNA TGTGCCAGCAGTTCCCCCGGGACAGGGGACCGAGGCTACACCTTC.

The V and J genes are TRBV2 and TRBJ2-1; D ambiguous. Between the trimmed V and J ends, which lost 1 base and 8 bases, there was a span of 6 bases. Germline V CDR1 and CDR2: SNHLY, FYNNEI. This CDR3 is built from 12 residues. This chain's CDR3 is CASSEGLHEQFF. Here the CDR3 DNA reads TGTGCCAGCAGTGAAGGTCTCCATGAGCAGTTCTTC.

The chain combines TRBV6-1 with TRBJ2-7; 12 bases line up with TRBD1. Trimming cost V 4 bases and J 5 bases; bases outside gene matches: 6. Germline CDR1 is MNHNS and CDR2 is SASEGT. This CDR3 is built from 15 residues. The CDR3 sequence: CASSAPGQGAHEQYF. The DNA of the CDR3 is TGTGCCAGCAGTGCCCCGGGACAGGGGGCCCACGAGCAGTACTTC.

The CDR3 is CASSLGGRVEQYV. CDR3 bases: TGTGCCAGCAGCTTGGGGGGTCGGGTGGAGCAGTACGTC. This chain connects TRBV5-6 to TRBJ2-7, with D unclear. CDR3 length: 13 amino acids. Per germline, CDR1 SGHDT and CDR2 YYEEEE. The V end lost 0 bases, the J end lost 7 bases, and 11 bases lay between the germline ends.

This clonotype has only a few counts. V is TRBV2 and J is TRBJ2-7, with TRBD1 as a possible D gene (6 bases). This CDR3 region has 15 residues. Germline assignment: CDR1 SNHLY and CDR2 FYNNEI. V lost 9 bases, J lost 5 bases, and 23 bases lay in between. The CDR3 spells CASLPAGTGNDEQYF. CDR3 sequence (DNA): TGTGCCAGTCTACCCGCGGGCACAGGGAACGACGAGCAGTACTTC.

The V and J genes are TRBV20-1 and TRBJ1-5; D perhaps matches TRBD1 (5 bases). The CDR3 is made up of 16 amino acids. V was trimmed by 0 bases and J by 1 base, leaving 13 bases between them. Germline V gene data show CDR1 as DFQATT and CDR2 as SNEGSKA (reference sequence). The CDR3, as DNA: TGCAGTGCTAGAGATCACGACAGATTGAGCAATCAGCCCCAGCATTTT. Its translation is CSARDHDRLSNQPQHF.

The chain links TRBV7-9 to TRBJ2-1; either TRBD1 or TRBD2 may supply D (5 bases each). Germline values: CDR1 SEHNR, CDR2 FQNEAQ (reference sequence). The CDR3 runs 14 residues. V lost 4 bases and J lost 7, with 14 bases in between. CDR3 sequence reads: CASSYLPEGNEQFF. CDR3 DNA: TGTGCCAGCAGCTACCTACCTGAGGGGAATGAGCAGTTCTTC. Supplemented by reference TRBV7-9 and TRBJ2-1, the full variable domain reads DTGVSQNPRHKITKRGQNVTFRCDPISEHNRLYWYRQTLGQGPEFLTYFQNEAQLEKSRLLSDRFSAERPKGSFSTLEIQRTEQGDSAMYLCASSYLPEGNEQFFGPGTRLTVL.

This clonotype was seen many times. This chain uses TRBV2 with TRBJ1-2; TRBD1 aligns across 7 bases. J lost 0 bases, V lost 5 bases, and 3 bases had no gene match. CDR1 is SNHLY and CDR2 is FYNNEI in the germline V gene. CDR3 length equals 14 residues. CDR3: CASSLGQANYGYTF. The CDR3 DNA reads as TGTGCCAGCAGTCTCGGACAGGCTAACTATGGCTACACCTTC.

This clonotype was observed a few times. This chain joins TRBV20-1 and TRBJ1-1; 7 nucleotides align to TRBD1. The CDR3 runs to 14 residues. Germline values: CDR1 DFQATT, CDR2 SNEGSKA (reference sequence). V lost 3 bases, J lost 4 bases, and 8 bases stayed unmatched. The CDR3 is CSASVLQGSTEAFF. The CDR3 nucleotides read TGCAGTGCTAGTGTCTTACAGGGGAGCACTGAAGCTTTCTTT.